The rows below give T cell receptor beta chains drawn from one sample of a study of cytomegalovirus exposure and HLA in healthy donors. Repertoires were generated with immunoSEQ multiplex PCR, while TCRdb's copy carries only in-frame clones and drops some. The sample includes some 150,000 clones, 70% to 80% of them seen just once. Sequencing was performed on PBMCs. These receptors all come from a human donor in good health. The CDR3 runs from the conserved cysteine through the conserved F or W. Each record gives: V gene, D gene, J gene, clone size, CDR3 DNA, CDR3 protein. The D gene is left open where the match is weak. Expanded clones are given a class, and other clones once, few, many or no size at all.

TRBV5-1	TRBD1	TRBJ2-7	.	TGCGCCAGCAGCTCGGGACAGCCCTTTGACGAGCAGTACTTC	CASSSGQPFDEQYF
TRBV5-1	TRBD1	TRBJ2-1	.	TGCGCCAGCAAAAGAGGACAGGGGTTGGATGAGCAGTTCTTC	CASKRGQGLDEQFF
TRBV28	TRBD1	TRBJ1-1	.	TGTGCCAGCAGGCTTACAGGGGGCACTGAAGCTTTCTTT	CASRLTGGTEAFF
TRBV27	TRBD1	TRBJ1-3	.	TGTGCCAGCAGAACCTGGACAGGGGGAAACACCATATATTTT	CASRTWTGGNTIYF
TRBV10-3	.	TRBJ2-2	.	TGTGCCATCAGTGAGTGTCTAGGCTGTGAGCTGTTTTTT	CAISECLGCELFF
TRBV25-1	TRBD1	TRBJ2-1	.	TGTGCCAGCAGTGGCCGGGACAGGTTTTACAATGAGCAGTTCTTC	CASSGRDRFYNEQFF
TRBV28	TRBD2	TRBJ2-7	.	TGTGCCAGCAGTCCCGTAGGACTAGCGGGAGATCCGTACGAGCAGTACTTC	CASSPVGLAGDPYEQYF
TRBV7-2	.	TRBJ2-1	.	TGTGCCAGCAGCTTATTGCGCTTCTCCTACAATGAGCAGTTCTTC	CASSLLRFSYNEQFF
TRBV30	.	TRBJ2-5	.	TGTGCCTGGAGTAGGGGGGGCCTGGAGACCCAGTACTTC	CAWSRGGLETQYF
TRBV27	TRBD2	TRBJ2-7	.	TGTGCCAGCTCTCCGGGACTAGCGCTTTACGAGCAGTACTTC	CASSPGLALYEQYF
TRBV27	TRBD1	TRBJ1-2	.	TGTGCCAGCAGTTACGGGACAGGGCCTAACTATGGCTACACCTTC	CASSYGTGPNYGYTF
TRBV27	.	TRBJ2-3	.	TGTGCCAGCAGCCTATACCAGGGGCGCACAGATACGCAGTATTTT	CASSLYQGRTDTQYF
TRBV28	TRBD1	TRBJ1-6	.	TGTGCCAGCAGTTTATATGGGACAGGCAATTCACCCCTCCACTTT	CASSLYGTGNSPLHF
TRBV6-5	.	TRBJ2-7	.	TGTGCCAGCAGTTACGCGATCGCGCGGTCGTCCTACGAGCAGTACTTC	CASSYAIARSSYEQYF
TRBV19	.	TRBJ1-2	.	TGTGCCACTAACCGAAACCACGAGGCTAACTATGGCTACACCTTC	CATNRNHEANYGYTF
TRBV18	.	TRBJ1-5	.	TGTGCCAGCTCATCCCCCGGAGGGTTCAATCAGCCCCAGCATTTT	CASSSPGGFNQPQHF
TRBV2	.	TRBJ1-1	.	TGTGCCAGCAGGGGTGGAGACTTTGGAACTGAAGCTTTCTTT	CASRGGDFGTEAFF
TRBV9	TRBD1	TRBJ1-1	once	TGTGCCAGCAGCGTTGTACAGGGGGCTTACACTGAAGCTTTCTTT	CASSVVQGAYTEAFF
TRBV11-2	.	TRBJ1-1	.	TGTGCCAGCAGCGGAGGGTTACACCCTTTGAACACTGAAGCTTTCTTT	CASSGGLHPLNTEAFF
TRBV7-3	.	TRBJ1-1	few	TGTGCCAGCAGCCTTGACCCAGGCACTGAAGCTTTCTTT	CASSLDPGTEAFF
TRBV6-1	TRBD2	TRBJ2-2	.	TGTGCCAGCAGTGAAGTAGCGGGGGGAATCGGGGAGCTGTTTTTT	CASSEVAGGIGELFF
TRBV5-4	TRBD1	TRBJ1-1	few	TGTGCCAGCAGCCTGCCGCAGGGGGGAAACACTGAAGCTTTCTTT	CASSLPQGGNTEAFF
TRBV7-9	TRBD1	TRBJ1-4	.	TGTGCCAGCAGCCCCAGGGACAGGGGTAATGAAAAACTGTTTTTT	CASSPRDRGNEKLFF
TRBV30	.	TRBJ2-1	.	TGTGCCTGGAGTAAGGGGAATGAGCAGTTCTTC	CAWSKGNEQFF
TRBV6-1	TRBD2	TRBJ2-7	.	TGTGCCAGCAGTGAATTCGGTAGCGGGGAGTTTGGATACGAGCAGTACTTC	CASSEFGSGEFGYEQYF
TRBV27	.	TRBJ2-1	.	TGTGCCAGCACGCTCTCAGTATCCCGGGGGAATGAGCAGTTCTTC	CASTLSVSRGNEQFF
TRBV7-9	.	TRBJ1-1	.	TGTGCCAGCAGCCCGGGGGGGGGTGAAGCTTTCTTT	CASSPGGGEAFF
TRBV7-9	TRBD2	TRBJ2-7	.	TGTGCCAGCAGCCCCCAGGGACTAGCGGGAGCCGGCGAGCAGTACTTC	CASSPQGLAGAGEQYF
TRBV28	.	TRBJ1-5	few	TGTGCCAGCAGTTTTAGCGGGGGAATCGATCAGCCCCAGCATTTT	CASSFSGGIDQPQHF
TRBV2	TRBD2	TRBJ2-1	.	TGTGCCAGCAGCGCCGGACTAGCGGTGGGAATGGAGCAGTTCTTC	CASSAGLAVGMEQFF
TRBV19	.	TRBJ1-5	.	TGTGCCAGTACCTCCCAGGTGGGAGCCTATAGCAATCAGCCCCAGCATTTT	CASTSQVGAYSNQPQHF
TRBV6-5	.	TRBJ2-5	.	TGTGCCAGCAGTGAAGTTGTGGGGGGTGAGACCCAGTACTTC	CASSEVVGGETQYF
TRBV6-4	.	TRBJ1-1	.	TGTGCCAGCAGCCTTGCTACAGGGTATCGTTTTCCAGCTTTCTTT	CASSLATGYRFPAFF